The clone carrying this T cell receptor beta chain is termed medium-sized. Its target is unknown. This sample is part of a study of T cell repertoires in aging, cancer and after chemotherapy. Study-wide context: Healthy donor repertoires were recorded over several months to years and showed clear clonal overlap.

J gave up 4 bases and V 10 bases, and 5 bases lay outside the gene matches. Per the germline V gene, CDR1 is SEHNR and CDR2 is FQNEAQ (reference sequence). CDR3 length equals 12 residues. Findings of the study overall: Median generation probability rose over the chemotherapy interval in each cancer cohort, suggesting rebound thymic output.

The template was genomic DNA from peripheral blood, not RNA. A mixed TRB-A/B primer pool amplified rearranged TRB by multiplex touch-down PCR. TCRdb independently ran MiXCR on the multiplex PCR reads; one entry per CDR3 protein. In the table there are about 6,000 distinct CDR3 sequences, under 30% of which are singletons. This sequence originates from a human donor in good health. J is TRBJ2-5 and V is TRBV7-9; 8 positions agree with TRBD1. Sequenced input: blood. The CDR3 DNA reads as TGTGCCACCGAGACAGGGGTAGAGACCCAGTACTTC. Its translation: CATETGVETQYF.